These T cell receptor beta chains were read from a single sample in a study of T-cell reconstitution after alpha-beta-depleted transplantation in children. One entry per CDR3 protein, called by TCRdb with MiXCR from the PCR reads. The repertoire has 200,000 or so distinct CDR3 sequences, 5.5% to 7% of them found once; the top ten carry 4.5%. This material consisted of PBMCs, taken before TCRalphabeta/CD19-depleted stem cell transplant. The origin of the receptors is a girl under three years old with combined immunodeficiency, due to receive a stem cell transplant. The CDR3 runs from the conserved cysteine through the conserved F or W. A D gene is named only where the DNA matches it firmly. Part of the rows lack a size; the others show once, few, many or a class for expanded clones.

V	D	J	size	DNA	CDR3
TRBV4-1	TRBD2	TRBJ2-3	NA	TGCGCCAGCAGCCAAATGAGAGCGGGAGACGCAGATACGCAGTATTTT	CASSQMRAGDADTQYF
TRBV12-5	NA	TRBJ2-1	few	TGTGCTAGTGGCCCGACTTTCAATGAGCAGTTCTTC	CASGPTFNEQFF
TRBV28	TRBD1	TRBJ2-7	many	TGTGCCAGCAGGGTACGGGACAGCCTTTTCTACGAGCAGTACTTC	CASRVRDSLFYEQYF
TRBV7-6	NA	TRBJ2-1	many	TGTGCCAGCAGCCCCAGCCCCAGCTCCTACAATGAGCAGTTCTTC	CASSPSPSSYNEQFF
TRBV7-6	NA	TRBJ1-1	many	TGTGCCAGCATTGAGGGGGGGAACACTGAAGCTTTCTTT	CASIEGGNTEAFF
TRBV29-1	TRBD2	TRBJ2-1	many	TGCAGCGTTGTCCTGAGAAGGACTAGCGGGAGTAATGAGCAGTTCTTC	CSVVLRRTSGSNEQFF
TRBV7-6	NA	TRBJ2-7	many	TGTGCCAGCAGCAAGGCAGGGCTAGGGGAGCAGTACTTC	CASSKAGLGEQYF
TRBV28	NA	TRBJ2-7	many	TGTGCCAGCAGTTTATTCTTCTACGAGCAGTACTTC	CASSLFFYEQYF
TRBV10-3	NA	TRBJ1-1	many	TGTGCCACCCAACAGGGACGCACTGAAGCTTTCTTT	CATQQGRTEAFF
TRBV29-1	NA	TRBJ2-7	few	TGCAGCGTTGCCGAAGGGGCTTACGAGCAGTACTTC	CSVAEGAYEQYF
TRBV4-2	NA	TRBJ2-7	many	TGTGCCAGCAGCCAAGCGGTATCTGACTACGAGCAGTACTTC	CASSQAVSDYEQYF
TRBV29-1	TRBD2	TRBJ2-3	many	TGCAGCGTAGTCCTAGCGGGAGGAAGGGCCACAGATACGCAGTATTTT	CSVVLAGGRATDTQYF
TRBV28	TRBD1	TRBJ1-2	many	TGTGCCAGCAGTCAACGAAAATGGACAGGGCCCAACTATGGCTACACCTTC	CASSQRKWTGPNYGYTF
TRBV7-9	NA	TRBJ2-1	NA	TGTGCCAGCAGCCCCCTAAACGGGCCCTACCCTGAGCAGTTCTTC	CASSPLNGPYPEQFF
TRBV7-9	NA	TRBJ1-4	few	TGTGCCAGCAGCTTATACGTCAGGGCTAATGAAAAACTGTTTTTT	CASSLYVRANEKLFF
TRBV4-1	TRBD1	TRBJ2-1	many	TGCGCCAGCAGCCAAGAGCCCCCTTATTCCGGGACAGGGCGGAATGAGCAGTTCTTC	CASSQEPPYSGTGRNEQFF
TRBV20-1	NA	TRBJ2-5	many	TGCAGTGCTCCACACTCTCAAGGGCGGGAGACCCAGTACTTC	CSAPHSQGRETQYF
TRBV25-1	TRBD1	TRBJ1-4	many	TGTGCCAGCAGCCGGGACAGATCAACTAATGAAAAACTGTTTTTT	CASSRDRSTNEKLFF
TRBV12-3/TRBV12-4	NA	TRBJ1-4	many	TGTGCCAGCAGTCGATCAGGGGTTGAAAAACTGTTTTTT	CASSRSGVEKLFF
TRBV9	TRBD2	TRBJ2-1	few	TGTGCCAGCTCGGCGGGGGGGCTAGCACGTGAGCAGTTCTTC	CASSAGGLAREQFF
TRBV20-1	NA	TRBJ2-3	few	TGCAGTGCTAGTCAACCGGCGACTAGCACAGATACGCAGTATTTT	CSASQPATSTDTQYF
TRBV5-1	TRBD2	TRBJ2-1	many	TGCGCCAGCAGCTCGGGACTAGCGGGAGTATCTGAGCAGTTCTTC	CASSSGLAGVSEQFF
TRBV7-2	NA	TRBJ1-3	few	TGTGCCAGCAGCTACCGAAACTCTGGAAACACCATATATTTT	CASSYRNSGNTIYF
TRBV30	TRBD1	TRBJ1-1	once	TGTGCCTGGAGTGTAAGTTTCTGGGACAGAAACACTGAAGCTTTCTTT	CAWSVSFWDRNTEAFF
TRBV12-3/TRBV12-4	TRBD2	TRBJ2-3	many	TGTGCCAGCACCGACGGGTGGGCAGCATTTCGGGGGGACACAGATACGCAGTATTTT	CASTDGWAAFRGDTDTQYF
TRBV7-3	NA	TRBJ2-2	many	TGTGCCAGCAACCGGGATCCCACCGGGGAGCTGTTTTTT	CASNRDPTGELFF
TRBV20-1	TRBD2	TRBJ2-1	many	TGCAGTGCTAGGAGCGGGGGGGCATATGAGCAGTTCTTC	CSARSGGAYEQFF
TRBV28	NA	TRBJ2-1	NA	TGTGCCAGCACCCTCACCCTATCTGGGACACTATACAATGAGCAGTTCTTC	CASTLTLSGTLYNEQFF
TRBV18	TRBD2	TRBJ2-1	many	TGTGCCAGCTCACCCTCTCCACTAGCGAGATTGTACTCCTACAATGAGCAGTTCTTC	CASSPSPLARLYSYNEQFF
TRBV28	TRBD2	TRBJ2-5	many	TGTGCCAGCAGTGCCCGACTAGCGAGGGAGACCCAGTACTTC	CASSARLARETQYF
TRBV27	NA	TRBJ1-3	many	TGTGCCAGCAGTTTATCCTGGGGGTCTGGAAACACCATATATTTT	CASSLSWGSGNTIYF
TRBV7-9	TRBD2	TRBJ2-7	NA	TGTGCCAGCAGCTTAGGGATGGGACTAAAGAACTACGAGCAGTACTTC	CASSLGMGLKNYEQYF
TRBV5-5	NA	TRBJ2-1	NA	TGTGCCAGCAGCTCTCCCTCGGGGCCCTCCCATGAGCAGTTCTTC	CASSSPSGPSHEQFF
TRBV9	TRBD1	TRBJ1-2	many	TGTGCCAGCAGCCCTGGACAGGGACCCTATGGCTACACCTTC	CASSPGQGPYGYTF
TRBV23-1	NA	TRBJ2-2	many	TGCGCCAGCAGTGTTTTTCAGGAGCTGTTTTTT	CASSVFQELFF
TRBV29-1	TRBD1	TRBJ2-1	many	TGCAGCGGGGGACAGGGCAATGAGCAGTTCTTC	CSGGQGNEQFF
TRBV20-1	NA	TRBJ2-7	many	TGCAGTGCCCCCCGGGACAAGTCCTACGAGCAGTACTTC	CSAPRDKSYEQYF
TRBV29-1	TRBD1	TRBJ1-2	NA	TGCAGCGGACGGACAGGGGCGAAAGATGGCTACACCTTC	CSGRTGAKDGYTF
TRBV27	NA	TRBJ2-7	few	TGTGCCAGCACTACCTACGAGCAGTACTTC	CASTTYEQYF
TRBV6-5	NA	TRBJ2-2	many	TGTGCCAGCAGTTACTCGAAAAGGACGCGAACCGGGGAGCTGTTTTTT	CASSYSKRTRTGELFF
TRBV27	TRBD1	TRBJ2-5	many	TGTGCCAGCAGTTCCCACCTTAGACAGGGGGCGCAGGAGACCCAGTACTTC	CASSSHLRQGAQETQYF
TRBV6-6	NA	TRBJ1-2	many	TGTGCCAGCAGTCTACAGAATCCCTATGGCTACACCTTC	CASSLQNPYGYTF
TRBV7-2	NA	TRBJ1-1	many	TGTGCCAGCAGCCTTCAGTGGATGAACACTGAAGCTTTCTTT	CASSLQWMNTEAFF
TRBV6-2/TRBV6-3	NA	TRBJ2-7	many	TGTGCCAGCAGTTACCAGGCCTACGAGCAGTACTTC	CASSYQAYEQYF
TRBV14	NA	TRBJ2-7	many	TGTGCCAGCAGCAAAGAACACCTGAGCTCCTACGAGCAGTACTTC	CASSKEHLSSYEQYF
TRBV20-1	TRBD2	TRBJ2-1	many	TGCAGTGCTACCCGAACACCGGGACTATACAATGAGCAGTTCTTC	CSATRTPGLYNEQFF
TRBV10-3	TRBD1	TRBJ2-7	many	TGTGCCATCGCCTTGGGACAGGGGCCCTACGAGCAGTACTTC	CAIALGQGPYEQYF
TRBV28	NA	TRBJ2-1	many	TGTGCCAGCAGCAAAGGGGAGATCAATGAGCAGTTCTTC	CASSKGEINEQFF
TRBV9	NA	TRBJ2-5	once	TGTGCCAGCGGCGGGGTAGGGAAAGGCAAGGAGACCCAGTACTTC	CASGGVGKGKETQYF
TRBV4-3	NA	TRBJ2-7	many	TGCGCCAGCAGCCAAGGGACTACCTCCTACGAGCAGTACTTC	CASSQGTTSYEQYF
TRBV7-9	TRBD1	TRBJ1-2	many	TGTGCCAGCAGCCTTGGGGGACAGAGGTTCTATGGCTACACCTTC	CASSLGGQRFYGYTF
TRBV27	NA	TRBJ2-3	many	TGTGCCAGCAGTCGCCCCACAGGGCGTGATGCAGATACGCAGTATTTT	CASSRPTGRDADTQYF
TRBV3-1	TRBD2	TRBJ2-7	many	TGTGCCAGCAGCCAAGAGGGAGGACTAGCGGGCTACGAGCAGTACTTC	CASSQEGGLAGYEQYF
TRBV6-1	TRBD1	TRBJ1-5	few	TGTGCCAGCAGTGACCCCAGGGGGGACCTTAGCAATCAGCCCCAGCATTTT	CASSDPRGDLSNQPQHF
TRBV6-1	TRBD2	TRBJ2-5	NA	TGTGCCAGCAGTGAAGGAGGCCTAGCGGACCAAGAGACCCAGTACTTC	CASSEGGLADQETQYF